What follows are 5 T cell receptor beta chains derived from one specimen sequenced in a study of CD4+ T cells in melanoma (dated by TCRdb to between 2021 and 2024). The library was produced with the immunoSEQ multiplex PCR assay. Here the immuneACCESS table is served through TCRdb, limited to in-frame sequences with V and J called. Missing clones are a known gap in these copies; in checked studies unresolved V genes cover under half, and the rest lacks a known reason. The sample table records roughly 54,000 clones; 89% of these occur just once. The leading ten clones occupy about an eighth of the sample. Sequenced: peripheral blood. The receptors were gathered from a human donor with melanoma.

V usage is TRBV19 and J usage is TRBJ1-1; D may be TRBD1 (5 bases). V lost 7 bases, J lost 6 bases, and 15 bases lay in between. The length of the CDR3 is 13 residues. Germline CDR1 LNHDA, CDR2 SQIVND (reference sequence). CDR3 nucleotides: TGTGCCAGTAACAAACCCGGACAAGCTGAAGCTTTCTTT. Translated, it gives CASNKPGQAEAFF.

This clone is medium-sized. The V call is TRBV9, the J call TRBJ1-5; D gene ambiguous. The CDR3 spans 15 residues. V was clipped by 4 bases and J by 0 bases, with 11 bases between them. CDR1 and CDR2 (germline): SGDLS, YYNGEE. Here the CDR3 reads CASSSQGNSNQPQHF. The CDR3 region has the DNA TGTGCCAGCAGCTCCCAAGGAAATAGCAATCAGCCCCAGCATTTT.

The rearrangement joins TRBV5-5 to TRBJ1-1; possibly TRBD1 for D (5 bases). Between the trimmed V and J ends, which lost 2 bases and 1 base, there was a span of 24 bases. Germline CDR1 is SGHKS and CDR2 is YYEKEE (reference sequence). The CDR3 runs to 19 residues. The CDR3 nucleotides read TGTGCCAGCAGCTTCGTGGGGTTAGACGGGGCTGGAGAGAACACTGAAGCTTTCTTT. This sequence encodes CASSFVGLDGAGENTEAFF.

The count of this clone is one. The chain combines TRBV4-2 with TRBJ1-2; D perhaps matches TRBD1 (5 bases). The germline V gene encodes CDR1 LGHNA and CDR2 YNFKEQ. The CDR3 covers 15 residues. Between the trimmed V and J ends, which lost 1 base and 5 bases, there was a span of 14 bases. Written as DNA, the CDR3 is TGTGCCAGCAGCCAAGTGTCAGGACAAGTTTATGGCTACACCTTC. This gives the protein CASSQVSGQVYGYTF.

This chain uses TRBV19 with TRBJ2-5, with D hard to call. Trimming took off 3 bases at V and 0 bases at J, with 8 bases between the two ends. The CDR3 totals 14 residues. Germline CDR1 is LNHDA and CDR2 is SQIVND (reference sequence). The CDR3: CASSIGRYQETQYF. CDR3 in DNA: TGTGCCAGTAGTATTGGCCGATACCAAGAGACCCAGTACTTC.